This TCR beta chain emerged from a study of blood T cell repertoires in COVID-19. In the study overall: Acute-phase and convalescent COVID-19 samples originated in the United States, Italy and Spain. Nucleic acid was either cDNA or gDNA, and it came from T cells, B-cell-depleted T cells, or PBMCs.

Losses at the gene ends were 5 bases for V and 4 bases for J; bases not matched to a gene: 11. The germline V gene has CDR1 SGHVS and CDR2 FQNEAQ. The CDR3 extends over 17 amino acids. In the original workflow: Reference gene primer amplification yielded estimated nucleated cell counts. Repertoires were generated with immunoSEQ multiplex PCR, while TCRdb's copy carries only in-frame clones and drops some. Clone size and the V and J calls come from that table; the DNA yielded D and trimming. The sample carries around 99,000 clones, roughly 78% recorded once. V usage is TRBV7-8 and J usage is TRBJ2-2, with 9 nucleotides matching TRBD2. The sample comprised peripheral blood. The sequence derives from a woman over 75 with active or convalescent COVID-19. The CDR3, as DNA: TGTGCCAGCAGCCCACTGATAGCGGGAGTGATCACCGGGGAGCTGTTTTTT. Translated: CASSPLIAGVITGELFF.